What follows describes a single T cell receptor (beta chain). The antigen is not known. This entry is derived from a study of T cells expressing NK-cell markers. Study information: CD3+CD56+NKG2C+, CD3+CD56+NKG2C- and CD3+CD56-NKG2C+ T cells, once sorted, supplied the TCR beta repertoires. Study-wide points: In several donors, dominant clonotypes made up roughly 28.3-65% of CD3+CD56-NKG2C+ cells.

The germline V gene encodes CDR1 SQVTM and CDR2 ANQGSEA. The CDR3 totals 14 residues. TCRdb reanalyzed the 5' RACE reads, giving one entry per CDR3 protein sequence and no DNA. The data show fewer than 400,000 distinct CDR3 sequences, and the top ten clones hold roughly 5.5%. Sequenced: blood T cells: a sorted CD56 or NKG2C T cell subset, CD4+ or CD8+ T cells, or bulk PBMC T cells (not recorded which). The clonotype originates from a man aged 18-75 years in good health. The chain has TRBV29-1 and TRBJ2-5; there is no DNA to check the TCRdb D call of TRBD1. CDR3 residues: CSVEQGAPDETQYF.